This TCR beta chain was captured in a study of cytomegalovirus exposure and HLA in healthy donors. Study in general: An earlier analysis found around 120 million unique TCR beta sequences from around 180 million T cells. Findings and limits, study-wide: Altogether, 150 to 200 TCR beta chains were recorded as cytomegalovirus-associated. Sequencing likely caused a cluster of highly shared sequence variants. In a later analysis, most CMV-associated TCR beta chains appeared HLA-restricted.

The germline V gene encodes CDR1 SGDLS and CDR2 YYNGEE. The ends lost 4 bases at V and 4 bases at J; junction bases unmatched: 7. CDR3 length: 16 residues. The PCR employed 60 Vbeta primers together with 13 Jbeta primers. Sequenced by immunoSEQ multiplex PCR; TCRdb stores in-frame clones only, minus some. The table includes some 99,000 clones, 76% detected once. For this clone: Its antigen remains unknown.

The clonotype comes from a woman aged 45-59 years in good health and CMV-seropositive. The sequenced material came from PBMCs. The gene calls are TRBV9 and TRBJ2-6, with 8 bases identical to TRBD2. CDR3: CASSPTGGRGANVLTF. CDR3 in DNA: TGTGCCAGCAGCCCCACGGGAGGGCGCGGGGCCAACGTCCTGACTTTC.